The 23 T cell receptor beta chains below all came from one sample that was sequenced in a study of blood T cells in healthy people across ages. A second PCR, run for roughly 7 to 11 cycles, used a sample-barcoded 5' primer plus a J-beta primer mix. TCRdb used MiXCR to reprocess the 5' RACE reads, holding one entry per CDR3 protein. The sample includes 800,000 to 950,000 distinct CDR3 sequences, under 40% of them seen just once. The sequencing input was blood. Receptors originate from a man younger than 30 in good health.

V and J are TRBV21-1 and TRBJ2-5; no check of the table's D call, TRBD1, against the DNA was made. TRBV21-1 is reported as a pseudogene. This CDR3 has 13 residues. CDR3 protein: CASSQQGGDEQYF. The CDR3 region has the DNA TGTGCCAGCAGCCAGCAGGGGGGGGATGAGCAGTACTTC.

The sample holds a few counts of this clonotype. This chain links TRBV6-1 with TRBJ1-2, with 10 nucleotides matching TRBD1. V was pared by 2 bases and J by 0 bases, with 3 bases of the junction left unmatched. This CDR3 region has 16 residues. Germline CDR1 MNHNS, CDR2 SASEGT. As DNA, the CDR3 is TGTGCCAGCAGTGAATGGGACAGGGGAACTAACTATGGCTACACCTTC. Protein: CASSEWDRGTNYGYTF.

This clonotype was counted ten times or more. V and J are TRBV4-3 and TRBJ2-3; TRBD2 matches 9 bases. The CDR3 extends over 18 amino acids. The germline V gene has CDR1 LGHNA and CDR2 YSLEER. Unmatched junction bases numbered 11, after V lost 2 bases and J lost 2 bases. CDR3 sequence (DNA): TGCGCCAGCAGCCAAAGAGGACTGACTAGCGGAAACACAGATACGCAGTATTTT. As protein: CASSQRGLTSGNTDTQYF.

V usage is TRBV5-1 and J usage is TRBJ2-7; 9 bases fit TRBD2. The germline gives CDR1 SGHRS, CDR2 YFSETQ. With 4 bases clipped from V and 0 bases from J, the junction kept 17 bases outside the gene matches. The CDR3 extends over 19 amino acids. As DNA, the CDR3 is TGCGCCAGCAGCGATGGCGGGATGGGGCTAGCGGGGAACTCCTACGAGCAGTACTTC. Translating gives CASSDGGMGLAGNSYEQYF. The full variable domain, its missing parts supplied by reference TRBV5-1 and TRBJ2-7, is KAGVTQTPRYLIKTRGQQVTLSCSPISGHRSVSWYQQTPGQGLQFLFEYFSETQRNKGNFPGRFSGRQFSNSRSEMNVSTLELGDSALYLCASSDGGMGLAGNSYEQYFGPGTRLTVT.

This clonotype was observed a few times. The chain joins TRBV28 to TRBJ1-1, with TRBD1 identical over 9 bases. The V and J ends lost 3 bases and 4 bases, in that order; junction bases with no gene match: 9. Germline V gene lookup returns CDR1 MDHEN and CDR2 SYDVKM. CDR3 length: 16 residues. The CDR3 nucleotides read TGTGCCAGCAGTTTCTTCGACAGGGGGGGGCCCACTGAAGCTTTCTTT. Its protein is CASSFFDRGGPTEAFF.

The gene calls are TRBV4-3 and TRBJ2-2; possible D gene TRBD1, 7 bases. CDR3 size: 16 residues. V was shortened by 0 bases and J by 5 bases, with 13 bases between the two germline ends. CDR1 is LGHNA, CDR2 YSLEER, per germline. CDR3: CASSQDGAGGTGELFF. The CDR3 DNA reads as TGCGCCAGCAGCCAAGACGGGGCAGGGGGGACCGGGGAGCTGTTTTTT.

There are a few counts of this clonotype. J is TRBJ2-5 and V is TRBV6-6, with 9 bases matching TRBD2. This CDR3 has 15 residues. The trim removed 6 bases at V and 2 bases at J, leaving 7 bases unmatched. Germline CDR1 is MNHNY and CDR2 is SVGAGI (reference sequence). CDR3 coding DNA: TGTGCCAGCAGCCCCCGACTAGCGGATCAAGAGACCCAGTACTTC. This encodes CASSPRLADQETQYF.

The chain combines TRBV27 with TRBJ2-7; D remains ambiguous. Germline CDR1 is MNHEY and CDR2 is SMNVEV (reference sequence). V was cut by 4 bases and J by 6 bases, with 13 bases left in between. This CDR3 has 13 residues. The CDR3, as DNA: TGTGCCAGCAGTTGGTATCAGGCTGGCGAGCAGTACTTC. Its translation: CASSWYQAGEQYF.

CDR3 amino acids: CASSSRLGVPGETQYF. CDR3 nucleotides: TGTGCCAGCAGCTCCAGGCTGGGGGTCCCGGGAGAGACCCAGTACTTC. V usage is TRBV7-2 and J usage is TRBJ2-5; TRBD1 or TRBD2 may be the D gene (5 bases each). V lost 4 bases to trimming and J lost 4 bases, with 19 bases between them. This CDR3 comprises 16 residues. In germline, CDR1 is SGHTA, CDR2 FQGNSA.

This clonotype was found a few times. The chain has TRBV3-1 and TRBJ2-2; D possibly matches TRBD1 or TRBD2 (5 bases each). The V and J ends lost 0 bases and 1 base respectively, with 15 bases between them. The CDR3 runs 18 residues. Germline CDR1 reads LGHDT; CDR2 reads YNNKEL (reference sequence). This CDR3 reads CASSQDLAWQGNTGELFF. In DNA, the CDR3 is TGTGCCAGCAGCCAAGATCTAGCATGGCAGGGGAACACCGGGGAGCTGTTTTTT. The variable domain in full, completed from reference TRBV3-1 and TRBJ2-2, reads DTAVSQTPKYLVTQMGNDKSIKCEQNLGHDTMYWYKQDSKKFLKIMFSYNNKELIINETVPNRFSPKSPDKAHLNLHINSLELGDSAVYFCASSQDLAWQGNTGELFFGEGSRLTVL.

This clonotype has just a few counts. The chain carries TRBV4-2 and TRBJ2-5; a weak D match, TRBD1 (6 bases). Trimming removed 3 bases at V and 2 bases at J, with 16 bases between. This CDR3 has 16 amino acids. The germline V gene encodes CDR1 LGHNA and CDR2 YNFKEQ. The CDR3 loop reads CASSQSRDKQQETQYF. The CDR3 nucleotides are TGTGCCAGCAGCCAGTCACGGGACAAGCAACAAGAGACCCAGTACTTC.

Only a few counts were recorded for this clonotype. This rearrangement joins TRBV7-9 to TRBJ2-3; weak D call: TRBD1 (5 bases). The CDR3 length is 16 residues. Germline V gene data show CDR1 as SEHNR and CDR2 as FQNEAQ (reference sequence). V shed 5 bases and J shed 2 bases, with 17 bases lying between them. CDR3 nucleotide sequence: TGTGCCAGCAGCCCGATGATCGACAGAACCACAGATACGCAGTATTTT. Its protein product is CASSPMIDRTTDTQYF. The entire variable domain, with the rest obtained from reference TRBV7-9 and TRBJ2-3, is as follows: DTGVSQNPRHKITKRGQNVTFRCDPISEHNRLYWYRQTLGQGPEFLTYFQNEAQLEKSRLLSDRFSAERPKGSFSTLEIQRTEQGDSAMYLCASSPMIDRTTDTQYFGPGTRLTVL.

CDR3: CASSFEGNNEQYF. CDR3 in DNA: TGCGCCAGCAGCTTCGAGGGGAACAATGAGCAGTACTTC. The chain couples TRBV5-1 to TRBJ2-1; TRBD1 or TRBD2 may be the D gene (5 bases each). The better agreement between TRBJ2-7 and the DNA end casts doubt on the J call. This CDR3 has 13 residues. Germline lookup yields CDR1 SGHRS and CDR2 YFSETQ.

The chain uses TRBV20-1 and TRBJ1-4, with D unclear. Germline loops: CDR1 DFQATT, CDR2 SNEGSKA (reference sequence). The CDR3 is 14 residues long. V gave up 4 bases and J gave up 6 bases, with 15 bases separating them. In DNA form, the CDR3 reads TGCAGTGCTAAACGTTGGCCCACCGATGAAAAACTGTTTTTT. Translating gives CSAKRWPTDEKLFF.

The genes are TRBV7-9 and TRBJ1-2; the D is unclear. The CDR3 totals 14 residues. Trimming removed 8 bases at V and 5 bases at J, with 18 bases between. Germline assignment: CDR1 SEHNR and CDR2 FQNEAQ (reference sequence). The CDR3 sequence is CASSDSGRKYGYTF. The CDR3 coding sequence is TGTGCCAGCTCCGACTCGGGGAGAAAATATGGCTACACCTTC.

This clonotype has only a few counts. This chain connects TRBV12-3 or TRBV12-4 to TRBJ2-5, with TRBD1 matching over 10 bases. Germline trimming cut 7 bases from V and 3 bases from J; bases unmatched to any gene: 29. The CDR3 totals 22 residues. CDR3 amino acids: CASNRFDRGLKLGSGKEETQYF. For the CDR3, the DNA is TGTGCCAGCAACAGATTCGACAGGGGGCTCAAGCTAGGATCGGGAAAGGAAGAGACCCAGTACTTC.

The gene calls are TRBV12-3 or TRBV12-4 and TRBJ2-7; D might be TRBD2 (6 bases). TRBJ2-5 matches the DNA end more closely, so the J call is doubtful. The CDR3 length is 14 residues. The DNA of the CDR3 is TGTGCCAGCACCTCCCCTACCGATAGCGGGACCCAGTACTTC. Translated: CASTSPTDSGTQYF.

This clonotype came up many times. CDR3 region: CASTGQWGYTF. CDR3 bases: TGTGCCAGCACCGGACAGTGGGGCTACACCTTC. V and J are TRBV6-5 and TRBJ1-2; a possible D gene is TRBD1 (6 bases). V lost 7 bases and J 8 bases, leaving 11 bases between the germline ends. The germline V gene encodes CDR1 MNHEY and CDR2 SVGAGI. The CDR3 is made up of 11 amino acids.

The chain recombines TRBV12-3 or TRBV12-4 with TRBJ2-6, with 8 bases identical to TRBD1. V dropped 8 bases and J dropped 10; count of bases not matched to a gene: 4. This CDR3 region has 12 residues. CDR3 DNA: TGTGCCAGCGATGACAGGGGAAACGTCCTGACTTTC. It yields the protein CASDDRGNVLTF.

To note about this clonotype: One end of the junction does not line up with germline, which may come from a read error. The J gene is TRBJ2-7, the V gene TRBV20-1; the D gene is possibly TRBD1 (6 bases). There are 15 residues in the CDR3. Germline CDR1 is DFQATT and CDR2 is SNEGSKA (reference sequence). The CDR3 DNA reads as TGCAGTGCTAGCAATCCGGGACAAGTCAGTTTTGAGCGGTACTTC. Translation gives CSASNPGQVSFERYF.

The chain links TRBV29-1 to TRBJ2-7; D is unclear. Germline V gene sequence: CDR1 SQVTM, CDR2 ANQGSEA. Trimming removed 3 bases from V and 7 bases from J, with 19 bases in between. The CDR3 is 14 amino acids. The CDR3 DNA sequence: TGCAGCGTTGATTTAGAGACTTCCTACAATGAGCAGTACTTC. Its translation is CSVDLETSYNEQYF.

In this sample, this clonotype turned up a few times. The gene calls are TRBV6-5 and TRBJ2-5, with D possibly matching TRBD2 (6 bases). The germline V gene encodes CDR1 MNHEY and CDR2 SVGAGI. The CDR3 totals 17 residues. Deletions cut 4 bases from V and 3 bases from J, with 21 bases between. CDR3 sequence (DNA): TGTGCCAGCAGTTTATTCAGGATGGGGGGTCTAGAAGAGACCCAGTACTTC. Translated: CASSLFRMGGLEETQYF.

V and J are TRBV25-1 and TRBJ1-1, with 9 positions matching TRBD1. The length of the CDR3 is 20 residues. CDR1 is MGHDK and CDR2 is SYGVNS in the germline V gene. V was pared by 5 bases and J by 0 bases, with 19 bases of the junction left unmatched. The CDR3, as DNA: TGTGCCAGCAGTAAGGCACGGACAGGGGACCTCCGTTTCATGAACACTGAAGCTTTCTTT. This encodes CASSKARTGDLRFMNTEAFF.